These 18 T cell receptor beta chains share one sample of origin, sequenced in a study of blood T cell repertoires in COVID-19. The protocol was immunoSEQ multiplex PCR, while the TCRdb copy is restricted to in-frame clones and leaves out a portion. The sample holds approximately 25,000 clones; about 72% are singletons and the top ten take 43%. Sample: peripheral blood. These receptors were taken from a woman older than 75 with acute or convalescent COVID-19.

This clone was recorded only once. This chain links TRBV28 with TRBJ1-2; D is undetermined. Looked up from germline, CDR1 is MDHEN and CDR2 is SYDVKM. The V and J ends lost 5 bases and 4 bases respectively, with 11 bases between them. The CDR3 contains 13 residues. The CDR3 sequence: CASSLQPTYGYTF. CDR3 in DNA: TGTGCCAGCAGTCTACAGCCAACCTATGGCTACACCTTC.

The chain uses TRBV6-5 and TRBJ1-2; the D gene is possibly TRBD1 (5 bases). V was shortened by 7 bases and J by 6 bases, with 12 bases between the two germline ends. This CDR3 spans 12 amino acids. Germline V lookup: CDR1 MNHEY, CDR2 SVGAGI. CDR3 bases: TGTGCCAGCACTAGGGGCGCGGATGGCTACACCTTC. This encodes CASTRGADGYTF.

The CDR3 coding sequence is TGCAGTGCTAGTTTCAGGGTCCCGGGTGGCCACGAGCAGTACTTC. Translation: CSASFRVPGGHEQYF. V and J are TRBV20-1 and TRBJ2-7; the D gene is possibly TRBD1 (5 bases). CDR1 is DFQATT and CDR2 is SNEGSKA in the germline V gene (reference sequence). Trimming removed 3 bases from V and 5 bases from J, with 20 bases in between. The CDR3 length is 15 residues.

There are a few counts of this clone. This chain uses TRBV10-3 with TRBJ2-2, with 11 bases that match TRBD1. CDR1 ENHRY and CDR2 SYGVKD come from the germline V gene. V lost 8 bases, J lost 5 bases, and 4 bases stayed unmatched. There are 14 residues in the CDR3. CDR3 coding DNA: TGTGCCATCGGGGGGACAGGGGGAACCGGGGAGCTGTTTTTT. Protein product: CAIGGTGGTGELFF.

V is TRBV5-4 and J is TRBJ2-2; TRBD2 agrees at 8 bases. The CDR3 has 15 residues. From germline, CDR1 is SGHNT and CDR2 YYREEE (reference sequence). The trim removed 0 bases at V and 4 bases at J, leaving 2 bases unmatched. CDR3 sequence: CASSLGGTSTGELFF. CDR3 sequence (DNA): TGTGCCAGCAGCTTGGGGGGGACTAGCACCGGGGAGCTGTTTTTT.

The rearrangement joins TRBV29-1 to TRBJ1-4; 7 positions match TRBD1. Germline-derived CDR1 and CDR2 are SQVTM and ANQGSEA. With 4 bases clipped from V and 5 bases from J, the junction kept 4 bases outside the gene matches. The CDR3 loop spans 13 amino acids. CDR3 amino acids: CSVGTGLNEKLFF. CDR3 nucleotides: TGCAGCGTTGGGACAGGTCTAAATGAAAAACTGTTTTTT. The full variable domain, completed using reference TRBV29-1 and TRBJ1-4, is SAVISQKPSRDICQRGTSLTIQCQVDSQVTMMFWYRQQPGQSLTLIATANQGSEATYESGFVIDKFPISRPNLTFSTLTVSNMSPEDSSIYLCSVGTGLNEKLFFGSGTQLSVL.

This clone was observed a few times. The rearrangement uses TRBV11-2 and TRBJ2-1, with TRBD2 matching 8 bases. The V gene's germline CDR1 is SGHAT and CDR2 FQNNGV. The CDR3 is 15 residues long. The V segment lost 1 base and the J segment 4 bases; nucleotides outside the gene matches: 3. The CDR3 coding sequence is TGTGCCAGCAGCTTAGTTGCGGGGGGTTACAATGAGCAGTTCTTC. It translates to CASSLVAGGYNEQFF. The variable domain in full, with the rest retrieved from reference TRBV11-2 and TRBJ2-1, is EAGVAQSPRYKIIEKRQSVAFWCNPISGHATLYWYQQILGQGPKLLIQFQNNGVVDDSQLPKDRFSAERLKGVDSTLKIQPAKLEDSAVYLCASSLVAGGYNEQFFGPGTRLTVL.

This clone appeared a few times. V and J are TRBV27 and TRBJ2-1; no firm D call. V gave up 1 base and J gave up 0 bases, with 10 bases separating them. CDR3 size: 16 residues. The germline V gene has CDR1 MNHEY and CDR2 SMNVEV (reference sequence). CDR3 coding DNA: TGTGCCAGCAGTTTATTCATCTGGAGCTCCTACAATGAGCAGTTCTTC. Translation gives CASSLFIWSSYNEQFF.

The rearrangement joins TRBV19 to TRBJ2-7; a possible D gene is TRBD1 (5 bases). The germline V gene has CDR1 LNHDA and CDR2 SQIVND (reference sequence). The CDR3 has 14 amino acids. V was trimmed by 2 bases and J by 2 bases, leaving 10 bases between them. The CDR3 loop reads CASSIRGTPYEQYF. The DNA for the CDR3 is TGTGCCAGTAGTATAAGGGGCACACCCTACGAGCAGTACTTC. The variable domain in full, completed from reference TRBV19 and TRBJ2-7, reads DGGITQSPKYLFRKEGQNVTLSCEQNLNHDAMYWYRQDPGQGLRLIYYSQIVNDFQKGDIAEGYSVSREKKESFPLTVTSAQKNPTAFYLCASSIRGTPYEQYFGPGTRLTVT.

This sequence joins TRBV7-2 and TRBJ2-3; 8 positions agree with TRBD2. The CDR3 runs to 14 residues. The V gene's germline CDR1 is SGHTA and CDR2 FQGNSA. The V and J ends lost 10 bases and 0 bases, in that order; junction bases with no gene match: 6. DNA of the CDR3: TGTGCCACAAAAGCGGGGGCTAGCACAGATACGCAGTATTTT. It codes for CATKAGASTDTQYF.

This chain uses TRBV9 with TRBJ2-7; 7 bases are shared with TRBD1. The germline V gene encodes CDR1 SGDLS and CDR2 YYNGEE. V dropped 3 bases and J dropped 6; count of bases not matched to a gene: 9. This CDR3 region has 14 residues. The DNA of the CDR3 is TGTGCCAGCAGCGAAAACGACAGGGCCCGCGAGCAGTACTTC. Translation gives CASSENDRAREQYF.

This clone occurred many times. This rearrangement joins TRBV23-1 to TRBJ2-2; 8 bases agree with TRBD1. TRBV23-1 is identified as an open reading frame with a role that is uncertain. This CDR3 spans 16 amino acids. V lost 3 bases, J lost 3 bases, and 6 bases stayed unmatched. The CDR3 nucleotides are TGCGCCAGCAGTCATGGACAGGGATGGGACACCGGGGAGCTGTTTTTT. Its translation is CASSHGQGWDTGELFF.

This clone was detected a few times. V usage is TRBV2 and J usage is TRBJ1-2; 7 bases are shared with TRBD1. There are 14 residues in the CDR3. Germline-derived CDR1 and CDR2 are SNHLY and FYNNEI. V was clipped by 3 bases and J by 4 bases; unmatched bases: 5. CDR3 loop: CASSELGTAYGYTF. The CDR3 DNA reads as TGTGCCAGCAGTGAGCTAGGGACAGCCTATGGCTACACCTTC.

This clone came up a few times. The V call is TRBV6-5, the J call TRBJ2-2; the D is unclear. This CDR3 spans 15 amino acids. V dropped 6 bases and J dropped 4 bases, with 15 bases sitting between them. Germline values: CDR1 MNHEY, CDR2 SVGAGI. The CDR3: CASSIRVGVTGELFF. The DNA for the CDR3 is TGTGCCAGCAGCATCCGGGTCGGTGTCACCGGGGAGCTGTTTTTT.

The V and J genes are TRBV6-6 and TRBJ1-2; tentatively, D is TRBD1 (5 bases). Per the germline V gene, CDR1 is MNHNY and CDR2 is SVGAGI (reference sequence). V was shortened by 7 bases and J by 4 bases, with 13 bases between the two germline ends. The length of the CDR3 is 13 residues. The CDR3 region has the DNA TGTGCCAGCACCTACGGGAGGGGCTATGGCTACACCTTC. Protein sequence: CASTYGRGYGYTF.

The gene calls are TRBV7-9 and TRBJ2-7; possibly TRBD2 for D (5 bases). Germline V gives CDR1 SEHNR, CDR2 FQNEAQ (reference sequence). Trimming took off 3 bases at V and 1 base at J, with 10 bases between the two ends. The CDR3 has 14 amino acids. CDR3 bases: TGTGCCAGCAGCTTCTGGGGAGAATCCTACGAGCAGTACTTC. As protein: CASSFWGESYEQYF.

V gene TRBV7-9 combines with J gene TRBJ1-6, with D unresolved. V was clipped by 1 base and J by 8 bases, with 15 bases between them. CDR3 size: 16 residues. Per germline, CDR1 SEHNR and CDR2 FQNEAQ (reference sequence). DNA of the CDR3: TGTGCCAGCAGCTTAGGTGGAGGGTGGGGAGATTCACCCCTCCACTTT. Translation gives CASSLGGGWGDSPLHF.

The V call is TRBV6-4, the J call TRBJ2-3, with D unresolved. V gave up 0 bases and J gave up 3 bases, with 7 bases separating them. This CDR3 spans 14 amino acids. CDR1 MRHNA and CDR2 SNTAGT come from the germline V gene. In nucleotides, the CDR3 is TGTGCCAGCAGTGACTCTGCGGCGACAGATACGCAGTATTTT. It yields the protein CASSDSAATDTQYF.